Sequencing of this T cell receptor (beta chain) was carried out in a study of shared clonotypes between healthy human individuals. Sequencing was performed with immunoSEQ multiplex PCR; in TCRdb, only in-frame clones are kept and a portion is missing. The table records hundreds of thousands of clones, about 95% of them present only once. Looked up from germline, CDR1 is SGHRS and CDR2 is YFSETQ. The CDR3 is made up of 16 amino acids. J lost 3 bases, V lost 0 bases, and 6 bases had no gene match. Naive CD8 cells, CD45RO-negative and positively selected for CCR7, excluded terminally differentiated effector memory CD45RA+ cells.

The TCR originated in a woman aged 25 to 39 in good health. The rearrangement joins TRBV5-1 to TRBJ2-1; the match to TRBD2 covers 7 bases. Sequences were obtained from naive CD8+ T cells sorted from blood. CDR3: CASSLVTGGVYNEQFF. In nucleotides, the CDR3 is TGCGCCAGCAGCTTGGTTACGGGAGGCGTCTACAATGAGCAGTTCTTC.